The rows below give T cell receptor beta chains drawn from one sample of a study of blood T cell repertoires in COVID-19. Clones were sequenced by immunoSEQ multiplex PCR, and TCRdb holds only the in-frame ones, with some missing. The sample holds around 330,000 clones, about 85% seen once. The specimen was PBMCs or T cells enriched from blood (not recorded which). Source of these receptors: a woman between 25 and 40 years old who had been exposed to COVID-19. The CDR3 runs from the conserved cysteine through the conserved F or W. The D gene is left open where the match is weak. The size entry is marked missing in some rows and otherwise reads once, few, many or a size class.

V gene,clone size,D gene,J gene,CDR3 DNA,CDR3 protein
TRBV28,.,TRBD1,TRBJ2-6,TGTGCCAGCAGTTCCAGCCTTACAGGGGCTGGGGCCAACGTCCTGACTTTC,CASSSSLTGAGANVLTF
TRBV3-1/TRBV3-2,.,.,TRBJ1-1,TGTGCCAGCAGCCCGCATGGGGCAATGAACACTGAAGCTTTCTTT,CASSPHGAMNTEAFF
TRBV6-1,few,.,TRBJ2-7,TGTGCCAGCAGTGAAGCGCGTTCTATAGTCTTCTACGAGCAGTACTTC,CASSEARSIVFYEQYF
TRBV30,.,.,TRBJ1-2,TGTGCCTGGAGTTCGGGGAACTATGGCTACACCTTC,CAWSSGNYGYTF
TRBV28,.,.,TRBJ1-2,TGTGCCAGCAGGTCCCCCTTGAACTATGGCTACACCTTC,CASRSPLNYGYTF
TRBV7-6,.,TRBD1,TRBJ2-2,TGTGCCAGCAGCTTATCAAGACAGGGGACCGGGGAGCTGTTTTTT,CASSLSRQGTGELFF
TRBV6-1,.,TRBD1,TRBJ1-5,TGTGCCAGCAGTACGGGACAGGGGATATATCAGCCCCAGCATTTT,CASSTGQGIYQPQHF
TRBV4-2,.,TRBD2,TRBJ2-3,TGTGCCAGCAGCGGGACTAGCGGGGGGCAAGATACGCAGTATTTT,CASSGTSGGQDTQYF
TRBV28,.,.,TRBJ1-6,TGTGCCAGCAGTTTCCGTTATGACTTGAAATATAATTCACCCCTCCACTTT,CASSFRYDLKYNSPLHF
TRBV27,.,.,TRBJ2-7,TGTGCCAGCAGTTTCTGGGCAGGGAACTACGAGCAGTACTTC,CASSFWAGNYEQYF